This T cell receptor (beta chain) was retrieved from a study of blood T cell repertoires in COVID-19 (dated by TCRdb to about 2020). About the full investigation: Collaborator samples came from the United States, Italy and Spain and covered acute and convalescent phases of COVID-19. The prospective study material was composed of cDNA or gDNA derived from T cells, B-cell-depleted T cells, or PBMCs. The dataset comprised deeply sampled blood TCRbeta repertoires from subjects exposed to, actively infected with, or recovered from COVID-19. The repertoires were made available in a free public database intended to serve as a resource for research on the immune response to SARS-CoV-2. Samples came from the ongoing ImmuneRACE study (first 160 participants) plus 1,254 subjects from 6 global collaborators. A de-identified subject ID, COVID-19 status, age in years and sex were almost always included in the sample metadata. Where available, HLA class I and class II types were obtained from metadata supplied by the sample provider rather than from assay-based typing.

Each collaborating institution followed its own protocols to collect whole blood in K2EDTA tubes. Collaborator samples were shipped for TCRbeta analysis as frozen whole blood, isolated PBMCs, or DNA extracted from either sample type. The immunoSEQ Assay, a bias-controlled multiplex PCR, was used to amplify TCRbeta CDR3 regions from genomic DNA. In the paper's pipeline: The number of nucleated cells in each sample was estimated by amplification of reference gene primers within the assay. To quantify the absolute abundance of each unique TCRbeta CDR3 rearrangement, sequence reads were collapsed and filtered. For each sample, productive Simpson clonality was calculated as the square root of Simpson's diversity index across productive rearrangements. Not all clones reach the TCRdb copy of this immuneACCESS table, which keeps in-frame sequences only. Checked studies attribute under half of the gap to unresolved V genes and leave the rest unexplained. Clone size and V and J calls were adopted from that table, with D and trimming inferred from the DNA. This sample gives under 100,000 clones in total; around nine tenths of them show up just once. Of the sample, approximately 3.1% is held by the ten largest clones.

A single count supports this clone. Its antigen is not yet known. Within one base of it there is no much larger clone, and no base qualities were kept. Study-level results and caveats: Clinical and demographic metadata were provided uncurated, with the amount varying by source and participant.

CDR1 is given as MDHEN and CDR2 as SYDVKM, both from the germline V gene. Including cysteine and phenylalanine, the CDR3 has 15 amino acids. CDR3 DNA only is kept here, 45 bases in frame from base 1. V gives up 7 bases and J gives up 2 bases, and the segment between their germline ends measures 18 bases. Sequenced sample: peripheral blood. Rearrangement joined TRBV28 to TRBJ2-7; perhaps TRBD2 is the D gene, with 5 bases matching. This receptor was identified in a woman between 70 and 85 years old with acute or convalescent COVID-19. The DNA sequence is TGTGCCAGCAAGCGGAATGAGGGCAGACCCTACGAGCAGTACTTC. Its protein is CASKRNEGRPYEQYF.